The 26 T cell receptor beta chains listed next were all sequenced from one sample in a study of control samples from healthy donors and cancer patients. Produced via immunoSEQ multiplex PCR; TCRdb's table is partial and in-frame only. The repertoire holds about 95,000 clones, with 88% as singletons. Specimen: blood. The receptors were gathered from a woman in her 70s in good health.

This chain links TRBV5-1 with TRBJ1-2, with D unresolved. This CDR3 has 15 residues. V lost 0 bases to trimming and J lost 3 bases, with 12 bases between them. The germline CDR1 and CDR2 sequences are SGHRS and YFSETQ. In nucleotides, the CDR3 is TGCGCCAGCAGCTTGGACGGCATCGGGGACTATGGCTACACCTTC. It is translated as CASSLDGIGDYGYTF.

The chain combines TRBV2 with TRBJ2-4, with 14 positions matching TRBD2. This CDR3 is 18 amino acids long. After removal of 8 bases from V and 1 base from J, the junction contained 10 bases not matched to a gene. The germline V gene encodes CDR1 SNHLY and CDR2 FYNNEI. The CDR3 nucleotides are TGTGCCAGCTTCCCGGGACTAGCGGGAGCCGAGGCCAAAAACATTCAGTACTTC. It codes for CASFPGLAGAEAKNIQYF.

This chain links TRBV7-8 with TRBJ1-2; TRBD1 aligns across 7 bases. The CDR3 spans 13 residues. Germline CDR1 SGHVS, CDR2 FQNEAQ. After removal of 5 bases from V and 2 bases from J, the junction contained 2 bases not matched to a gene. This chain's CDR3 is CASSPGQNYGYTF. CDR3 coding DNA: TGTGCCAGCAGCCCGGGACAGAACTATGGCTACACCTTC.

The chain recombines TRBV3-1 (or the pseudogene TRBV3-2) with TRBJ2-7, with 9 nucleotides matching TRBD2. The length of the CDR3 is 16 residues. Losses at the gene ends were 4 bases for V and 5 bases for J; bases not matched to a gene: 12. Germline CDR1 LGHDT, CDR2 YNNKEL (reference sequence). In nucleotides, the CDR3 is TGTGCCAGCAGCCCCCGCCCCAACAGCGGGGGGCACGAGCAGTACTTC. Its translation is CASSPRPNSGGHEQYF.

The V gene is TRBV11-3, the J gene TRBJ2-1; possible D gene TRBD1, 6 bases. Germline CDR1 and CDR2: SGHNT and YENEEA. Trimming stripped 5 bases from V and 1 base from J, with 15 bases between. The CDR3 has 16 amino acids. CDR3 region: CASSRRQGSSYNEQFF. In nucleotides, the CDR3 is TGTGCCAGCAGCCGACGGCAGGGGTCATCCTACAATGAGCAGTTCTTC.

This clone was observed a single time. The chain has TRBV7-8 and TRBJ1-2, with a tentative D call TRBD1 (5 bases). V was clipped by 6 bases and J by 6 bases, with 20 bases between them. The CDR3 is 15 residues long. Germline-derived CDR1 and CDR2 are SGHVS and FQNEAQ. This CDR3 reads CASSPEAGTRDGYTF. CDR3 nucleotides: TGTGCCAGCAGTCCCGAGGCGGGGACGAGGGATGGCTACACCTTC. The full variable domain, its missing parts supplied by reference TRBV7-8 and TRBJ1-2, is GAGVSQSPRYKVAKRGQDVALRCDPISGHVSLFWYQQALGQGPEFLTYFQNEAQLDKSGLPSDRFFAERPEGSVSTLKIQRTQQEDSAVYLCASSPEAGTRDGYTFGSGTRLTVV.

V is TRBV6-2 or TRBV6-3 and J is TRBJ2-1, with 7 bases identical to TRBD2. The CDR3 contains 17 residues. CDR1 MNHEY and CDR2 SVGEGT come from the germline V gene. The J segment lost 2 bases and the V segment lost 0 bases, leaving 7 bases of the junction unmatched. The CDR3 reads CASSYSARAGAYNEQFF. CDR3 coding DNA: TGTGCCAGCAGTTACTCTGCTAGGGCGGGAGCCTACAATGAGCAGTTCTTC.

The rearrangement joins TRBV5-1 to TRBJ2-3, with TRBD2 matching 10 bases. CDR3 length equals 16 residues. Germline CDR1 is SGHRS and CDR2 is YFSETQ. The ends lost 0 bases at V and 5 bases at J; junction bases unmatched: 6. CDR3 bases: TGCGCCAGCAGCTTGGATAGCGGGAGGCGGGGAGATACGCAGTATTTT. This sequence encodes CASSLDSGRRGDTQYF.

V and J are TRBV19 and TRBJ1-1; weak D call: TRBD1 (5 bases). Trimming pared 9 bases from V and 4 bases from J, leaving 18 bases between. The CDR3 is 14 amino acids. Per germline, CDR1 LNHDA and CDR2 SQIVND (reference sequence). Written as DNA, the CDR3 is TGTGCCAGCCGGCTCGACGGGGGGACCACTGAAGCTTTCTTT. Translating gives CASRLDGGTTEAFF.

Concerning this clone: Distinct nucleotide sequences in the sample also encode this CDR3. V usage is TRBV7-9 and J usage is TRBJ1-1; no definite D call. Trimming removed 5 bases from V and 5 bases from J, with 6 bases in between. From germline, CDR1 is SEHNR and CDR2 FQNEAQ (reference sequence). The CDR3 covers 11 residues. The CDR3 sequence: CASSRFTEAFF. The CDR3 bases are TGTGCCAGCAGCAGGTTTACTGAAGCTTTCTTT. Full variable domain (rest looked up from reference TRBV7-9 and TRBJ1-1): DTGVSQNPRHKITKRGQNVTFRCDPISEHNRLYWYRQTLGQGPEFLTYFQNEAQLEKSRLLSDRFSAERPKGSFSTLEIQRTEQGDSAMYLCASSRFTEAFFGQGTRLTVV.

This chain joins TRBV7-3 and TRBJ1-1, with a possible D match to TRBD1 (5 bases). CDR3 size: 14 residues. Germline loops: CDR1 SGHTA, CDR2 FQGTGA. Deletions cut 3 bases from V and 1 base from J, with 9 bases between. The CDR3 DNA follows: TGTGCCAGCAGCTTGGGACGGTCGAACACTGAAGCTTTCTTT. Its protein is CASSLGRSNTEAFF.

This clone appeared once. The chain is built from TRBV13 and TRBJ1-3; no firm D call. This CDR3 comprises 12 residues. Germline values: CDR1 PRHDT, CDR2 FYEKMQ (reference sequence). V lost 3 bases and J lost 4, with 4 bases in between. DNA of the CDR3: TGTGCCAGCAGCTTCGGGGGAAACACCATATATTTT. Its translation is CASSFGGNTIYF.

The genes are TRBV6-5 and TRBJ1-5; 7 bases are shared with TRBD1. Germline V lookup: CDR1 MNHEY, CDR2 SVGAGI. The ends lost 7 bases at V and 0 bases at J; junction bases unmatched: 3. The CDR3 is made up of 14 amino acids. CDR3: CASTRDSSNQPQHF. CDR3 DNA: TGTGCCAGCACTAGGGACAGTAGCAATCAGCCCCAGCATTTT.

This chain uses TRBV5-1 with TRBJ2-2; weak D call: TRBD2 (5 bases). Germline CDR1 SGHRS, CDR2 YFSETQ. The ends were cut back, 4 bases at V and 1 base at J, with 11 bases in the middle. The CDR3 length is 15 residues. CDR3 in amino acids: CASSRGQVNTGELFF. The CDR3 DNA is TGCGCCAGCAGCCGGGGTCAGGTGAACACCGGGGAGCTGTTTTTT.

The V gene is TRBV19, the J gene TRBJ1-2; D is perhaps TRBD1 (5 bases). This CDR3 has 14 residues. Trimming stripped 7 bases from V and 3 bases from J, with 15 bases between. The germline gives CDR1 LNHDA, CDR2 SQIVND (reference sequence). The CDR3 sequence is CASTGLGEDYGYTF. DNA of the CDR3: TGTGCCAGTACGGGGCTAGGGGAAGACTATGGCTACACCTTC.

This chain links TRBV3-1 (or the pseudogene TRBV3-2) with TRBJ1-5; perhaps TRBD1 as D (6 bases). Trimming removed 4 bases at V and 5 bases at J, with 15 bases between. CDR1 is LGHDT, CDR2 YNNKEL, per germline (reference sequence). The CDR3 runs 15 residues. The CDR3 loop is CASSPNGGRDQPQHF. The DNA for the CDR3 is TGTGCCAGCAGCCCTAACGGGGGGCGGGATCAGCCCCAGCATTTT.

The J gene is TRBJ1-5, the V gene TRBV2; TRBD1 matches at 8 bases. V shed 2 bases and J 5 bases; nucleotides not matched to a gene: 5. The germline gives CDR1 SNHLY, CDR2 FYNNEI. This CDR3 has 15 amino acids. The CDR3 DNA follows: TGTGCCAGCAGTGAAAGCGGGACAGGATATCAGCCCCAGCATTTT. Encoded protein: CASSESGTGYQPQHF.

The V call is TRBV5-8, the J call TRBJ1-6; D remains unclear. Per the germline V gene, CDR1 is SGHTS and CDR2 is YDEGEE. V was clipped by 4 bases and J by 9 bases, with 14 bases between them. CDR3 length: 14 amino acids. The CDR3 nucleotides are TGTGCCAGCAGCCTTAGCCCATGGGGTTCACCCCTCCACTTT. It yields the protein CASSLSPWGSPLHF.

The J gene is TRBJ1-2, the V gene TRBV29-1; TRBD1 matches 8 bases. The CDR3 extends over 14 amino acids. Germline CDR1 SQVTM, CDR2 ANQGSEA. V dropped 3 bases and J dropped 4; count of bases not matched to a gene: 7. CDR3 in DNA: TGCAGCGTTGAGGCCCAGGGGGCCTTCTATGGCTACACCTTC. Protein product: CSVEAQGAFYGYTF.

V is TRBV6-5 and J is TRBJ1-2; the D gene is possibly TRBD1 (6 bases). The germline V and J ends were trimmed by 6 bases and 5 bases, with 16 bases remaining between them. Looked up from germline, CDR1 is MNHEY and CDR2 is SVGAGI. The CDR3 is 14 amino acids. CDR3 residues: CASRASGERYGYTF. The CDR3 DNA reads TGTGCCAGCAGGGCTTCAGGGGAGCGGTATGGCTACACCTTC.

The chain has TRBV28 and TRBJ1-5, with 7 bases that match TRBD1. V shed 4 bases and J 2 bases; nucleotides not matched to a gene: 2. From germline, CDR1 is MDHEN and CDR2 SYDVKM. This CDR3 spans 14 amino acids. The CDR3 reads CASSSGGGNQPQHF. The CDR3 DNA reads as TGTGCCAGCAGTTCAGGGGGGGGCAATCAGCCCCAGCATTTT.

The chain uses TRBV24-1 and TRBJ2-5; D is unclear. CDR1 KGHDR and CDR2 SFDVKD come from the germline V gene. CDR3 length: 12 residues. Trimming removed 3 bases from V and 0 bases from J, with 1 base in between. The CDR3 spells CATSDNQETQYF. The CDR3 DNA reads TGTGCCACCAGTGATAACCAAGAGACCCAGTACTTC.

A note on this clone: The same CDR3 also results from other DNA sequences found in this sample. The V gene is TRBV3-1 (or the pseudogene TRBV3-2), the J gene TRBJ2-3; 9 nucleotides line up with TRBD2. Germline CDR1 LGHDT, CDR2 YNNKEL (reference sequence). Losses at the gene ends were 6 bases for V and 2 bases for J; bases not matched to a gene: 6. The CDR3 contains 15 residues. CDR3 nucleotides: TGTGCCAGCAGTTCCACTAGCGGGCCCACAGATACGCAGTATTTT. It yields the protein CASSSTSGPTDTQYF.

For this clone: At the DNA level, this CDR3 is encoded by other sequences in the same sample as well. The rearrangement uses TRBV6-2 or TRBV6-3 and TRBJ1-5; TRBD1 is a possible D gene (5 bases). Germline CDR1 is MNHEY and CDR2 is SVGEGT. V lost 4 bases to trimming and J lost 4 bases, with 11 bases between them. The CDR3 is 14 residues long. CDR3 coding DNA: TGTGCCAGCAGTTCAACAGGTACAAATCAGCCCCAGCATTTT. Its protein is CASSSTGTNQPQHF.

The chain uses TRBV19 and TRBJ1-2; D gene unclear. CDR1 and CDR2 from the germline V gene are LNHDA and SQIVND (reference sequence). V was clipped by 9 bases and J by 2 bases, with 16 bases between them. CDR3 length: 14 residues. CDR3 bases: TGTGCCAGCCTACTTACGGTTTCGAACTATGGCTACACCTTC. It specifies CASLLTVSNYGYTF.

The V gene is TRBV6-6, the J gene TRBJ2-6, with D perhaps TRBD2 (5 bases). CDR3 length: 16 residues. V lost 7 bases to trimming and J lost 0 bases, with 13 bases between them. Germline V gives CDR1 MNHNY, CDR2 SVGAGI (reference sequence). This chain's CDR3 is CASTWGDPSGANVLTF. CDR3 nucleotide sequence: TGTGCCAGCACCTGGGGAGACCCCTCTGGGGCCAACGTCCTGACTTTC.